A selection of T cell receptor beta chains follows, all from one sample in a study of blood T cell repertoires in COVID-19. Profiled with immunoSEQ multiplex PCR; TCRdb holds only in-frame clones, not every one. The sample has approximately 200,000 clones, about 87% seen once. Sequenced input: peripheral blood. These receptors all stem from a man in his 70s with acute or convalescent COVID-19. CDR3s include the opening cysteine and the closing phenylalanine or tryptophan. A D gene is named only where the DNA matches it firmly. Where a row states a size, it is once, few, many or the class of an expanded clone; other rows omit it.

j_call clone_size v_call d_call cdr3_aa cdr3_nt
TRBJ1-4 . TRBV20-1 . CSASQPRREKLFF TGCAGTGCTAGTCAGCCTCGGAGGGAAAAACTGTTTTTT
TRBJ2-5 . TRBV30 TRBD2 CAWSSGLAGLETQYF TGTGCCTGGAGTTCGGGGCTAGCGGGATTAGAGACCCAGTACTTC
TRBJ2-1 . TRBV18 TRBD2 CASSQASGNDEQFF TGTGCCAGCTCACAGGCTAGCGGGAACGATGAGCAGTTCTTC
TRBJ2-2 . TRBV3-1/TRBV3-2 TRBD2 CASSLGLAGVRTGELFF TGTGCCAGCAGCCTTGGACTAGCGGGGGTTCGCACCGGGGAGCTGTTTTTT
TRBJ2-7 . TRBV5-1 TRBD1 CASSHGNRGLDEQYF TGCGCCAGCAGCCATGGGAACAGGGGGCTCGACGAGCAGTACTTC
TRBJ1-1 . TRBV25-1 TRBD1 CASSVTGSANTEAFF TGTGCCAGCAGCGTGACAGGGTCGGCGAACACTGAAGCTTTCTTT
TRBJ2-3 . TRBV5-4 TRBD2 CASSLGGAGAGDTQYF TGTGCCAGCAGCTTGGGAGGAGCGGGAGCGGGAGATACGCAGTATTTT
TRBJ2-3 . TRBV28 . CASSSLPLASTDTQYF TGTGCCAGCAGTTCCCTCCCCTTGGCCAGCACAGATACGCAGTATTTT
TRBJ2-5 few TRBV7-9 TRBD1 CASRAGGWETQYF TGTGCCAGCAGGGCAGGGGGCTGGGAGACCCAGTACTTC
TRBJ1-2 . TRBV5-1 . CASSIGDITNYGYTF TGCGCCAGCAGTATCGGGGACATTACTAACTATGGCTACACCTTC
TRBJ2-2 . TRBV29-1 TRBD2 CSVRTSGISNGELFF TGCAGCGTAAGGACTAGCGGGATAAGTAACGGGGAGCTGTTTTTT
TRBJ1-1 once TRBV6-5 . CASSYLGDQAFF TGTGCCAGCAGTTACCTGGGAGACCAAGCTTTCTTT
TRBJ2-7 . TRBV6-2/TRBV6-3 . CASSSPREQYF TGTGCCAGCAGTTCACCCCGGGAGCAGTACTTC
TRBJ1-6 . TRBV27 . CASFGGYNSPLHF TGTGCCAGCTTCGGGGGGTACAATTCACCCCTCCACTTT
TRBJ1-4 . TRBV5-1 TRBD1 CASSSGTGGSEKLFF TGCGCCAGCAGCTCCGGGACAGGCGGCTCTGAAAAACTGTTTTTT
TRBJ2-4 . TRBV5-4 TRBD2 CASSPGTSGGWAKNIQYF TGTGCCAGCAGCCCCGGGACTAGCGGGGGCTGGGCCAAAAACATTCAGTACTTC
TRBJ2-1 . TRBV5-8 . CASGRLQFF TGTGCCAGCGGCCGTCTGCAGTTCTTC
TRBJ1-2 . TRBV29-1 TRBD1 CSVARDRYGYTF TGCAGCGTTGCTCGGGACAGATATGGCTACACCTTC
TRBJ1-4 . TRBV5-1 . CASSLSGGNLNEKLFF TGCGCCAGCAGCTTGAGCGGAGGCAACTTGAATGAAAAACTGTTTTTT
TRBJ2-4 . TRBV5-8 TRBD2 CASSRPRAGGQSIQYF TGTGCCAGCAGCCGCCCGCGAGCGGGAGGGCAGTCCATTCAGTACTTC
TRBJ1-3 . TRBV28 . CASSWANSGNTIYF TGTGCCAGCAGTTGGGCCAACTCTGGAAACACCATATATTTT
TRBJ1-1 . TRBV18 TRBD1 CASSPLTGVSTEAFF TGTGCCAGCTCACCCCTGACAGGGGTTTCCACTGAAGCTTTCTTT
TRBJ1-5 . TRBV19 . CASSRALGEFYSNQPQHF TGTGCCAGTAGTAGGGCCCTCGGGGAGTTCTATAGCAATCAGCCCCAGCATTTT
TRBJ2-4 . TRBV7-2 . CASSLSTDKLAKNIQYF TGTGCCAGCAGCTTAAGTACAGACAAGTTAGCCAAAAACATTCAGTACTTC
TRBJ2-1 . TRBV7-2 TRBD2 CASSLGVAGGYGNEQFF TGTGCCAGCAGCTTAGGAGTAGCGGGAGGGTACGGCAATGAGCAGTTCTTC
TRBJ1-5 . TRBV6-1 . CASSEGAGGQPQHF TGTGCCAGCAGTGAAGGAGCCGGGGGTCAGCCCCAGCATTTT
TRBJ1-1 . TRBV19 . CASMVRTEAFF TGTGCCAGTATGGTACGGACTGAAGCTTTCTTT
TRBJ2-3 . TRBV27 TRBD2 CASSLKPGLADTDTQYF TGTGCCAGCAGTTTAAAGCCAGGACTAGCGGACACAGATACGCAGTATTTT
TRBJ2-3 . TRBV28 TRBD2 CASSFVASGRMGGDTQYF TGTGCCAGCAGTTTTGTGGCTAGCGGGAGGATGGGAGGAGATACGCAGTATTTT
TRBJ1-1 few TRBV6-2/TRBV6-3 . CASSYGLREAFF TGTGCCAGCAGTTACGGTCTACGGGAAGCTTTCTTT
TRBJ2-1 . TRBV7-9 TRBD1 CASSFVQGASNEQFF TGTGCCAGCAGCTTTGTACAGGGGGCGAGCAATGAGCAGTTCTTC
TRBJ2-1 . TRBV19 . CATREDPSYNEQFF TGTGCCACCAGGGAGGACCCCTCCTACAATGAGCAGTTCTTC
TRBJ1-1 . TRBV5-6 . CASSSLFTEAFF TGTGCCAGCAGCTCCTTGTTCACTGAAGCTTTCTTT
TRBJ2-1 . TRBV14 . CASSQEAGPYNEQFF TGTGCCAGCAGCCAAGAGGCGGGGCCCTACAATGAGCAGTTCTTC
TRBJ1-6 . TRBV18 TRBD1 CASSAGGGGNSPLHF TGTGCCAGCTCAGCAGGGGGCGGTGGTAATTCACCCCTCCACTTT
TRBJ2-7 . TRBV29-1 TRBD2 CSVVGLAGNSYEQYF TGCAGCGTCGTCGGACTAGCGGGCAACTCCTACGAGCAGTACTTC
TRBJ2-7 few TRBV7-2 . CASSLWGTDRRQYF TGTGCCAGCAGCTTATGGGGGACCGACAGGAGGCAGTACTTC
TRBJ2-2 . TRBV5-1 . CASSLTGMWNTGELFF TGCGCCAGCAGCTTGACGGGGATGTGGAACACCGGGGAGCTGTTTTTT
TRBJ1-5 . TRBV6-2/TRBV6-3 TRBD1 CASSYPHGQVSNQPQHF TGTGCCAGCAGTTACCCCCACGGACAGGTTAGCAATCAGCCCCAGCATTTT
TRBJ2-7 . TRBV2 . CASSGFQDYEQYF TGTGCCAGCAGTGGGTTCCAGGACTACGAGCAGTACTTC
TRBJ2-3 . TRBV7-6 . CASSLVLGQTSASTDTQYF TGTGCCAGCAGCTTAGTTCTGGGGCAGACAAGCGCTAGCACAGATACGCAGTATTTT
TRBJ2-2 . TRBV7-7 . CASSADITGELFF TGTGCCAGCAGCGCGGACATCACCGGGGAGCTGTTTTTT
TRBJ2-1 . TRBV5-1 . CASSLAVNNEQFF TGCGCCAGCAGCTTGGCAGTAAATAATGAGCAGTTCTTC
TRBJ1-5 . TRBV9 TRBD1 CASSVGQGANQPQHF TGTGCCAGCAGCGTAGGACAGGGGGCGAATCAGCCCCAGCATTTT
TRBJ1-2 . TRBV18 TRBD1 CASSLDRGNGYTF TGTGCCAGCTCACTCGACAGGGGAAATGGCTACACCTTC
TRBJ1-2 . TRBV28 . CASGGTTSGYTF TGTGCCAGCGGGGGGACTACTTCCGGCTACACCTTC
TRBJ1-3 once TRBV6-5 TRBD1 CASSYSGQGTGNTIYF TGTGCCAGCAGTTACTCGGGACAGGGTACTGGAAACACCATATATTTT
TRBJ2-5 . TRBV6-2/TRBV6-3 . CASSWRETQYF TGTGCCAGCAGTTGGAGGGAGACCCAGTACTTC
TRBJ2-3 once TRBV19 . CASSIGGLYGDTQYF TGTGCCAGTAGTATAGGTGGACTCTACGGAGATACGCAGTATTTT
TRBJ1-2 . TRBV5-1 . CASSPGQTNYGYTF TGCGCCAGCAGCCCTGGACAGACTAACTATGGCTACACCTTC
TRBJ2-7 . TRBV6-6 TRBD2 CASSRPRRSGLAGGHYEQYF TGTGCCAGCAGCCGACCGAGGAGGTCGGGACTAGCGGGAGGGCACTACGAGCAGTACTTC
TRBJ2-7 . TRBV7-9 . CASSLATRDEQYF TGTGCCAGCAGCTTAGCTACCAGGGACGAGCAGTACTTC
TRBJ1-1 . TRBV19 . CASSGLAGVNTEAFF TGTGCCAGTAGTGGACTGGCAGGGGTAAACACTGAAGCTTTCTTT